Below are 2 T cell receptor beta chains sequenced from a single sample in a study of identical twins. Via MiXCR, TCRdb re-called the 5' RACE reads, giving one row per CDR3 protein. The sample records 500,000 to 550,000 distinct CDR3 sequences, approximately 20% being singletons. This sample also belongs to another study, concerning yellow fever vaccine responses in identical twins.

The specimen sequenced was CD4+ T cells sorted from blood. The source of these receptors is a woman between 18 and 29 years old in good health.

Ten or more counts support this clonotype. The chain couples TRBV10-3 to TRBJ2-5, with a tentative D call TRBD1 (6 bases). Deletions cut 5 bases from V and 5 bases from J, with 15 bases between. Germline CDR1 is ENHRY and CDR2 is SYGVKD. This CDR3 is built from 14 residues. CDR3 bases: TGTGCCATCAGTCTGGACCGAACAGGGGAGACCCAGTACTTC. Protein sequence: CAISLDRTGETQYF.

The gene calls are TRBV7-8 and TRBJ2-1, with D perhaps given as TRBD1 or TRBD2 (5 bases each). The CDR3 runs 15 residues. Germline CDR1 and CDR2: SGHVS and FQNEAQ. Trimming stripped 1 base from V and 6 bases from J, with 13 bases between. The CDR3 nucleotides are TGTGCCAGCAGCTTAGGGGACCCCTGGGGCAATGAGCAGTTCTTC. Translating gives CASSLGDPWGNEQFF.